A single sample gave rise to the 32 T cell receptor beta chains below, sequenced in a study of shared clonotypes between healthy human individuals. Assay: immunoSEQ multiplex PCR; the TCRdb copy retains only in-frame clones and omits some. The table records 400,000 to 600,000 clones, roughly 85% of them present only once. Specimen: PBMCs. Receptor source: a woman aged 40 to 55 in good health. Some clones in this sample may be carry-over from other donors' samples.

This chain uses TRBV7-7 with TRBJ2-2; a possible D gene is TRBD1 (5 bases). Germline V gives CDR1 SSHAT, CDR2 FNYEAQ (reference sequence). Trimming took off 4 bases at V and 4 bases at J, with 16 bases between the two ends. The CDR3 spans 16 residues. CDR3: CASSSRTTPTTGELFF. In nucleotides, the CDR3 is TGTGCCAGCAGCTCACGGACAACCCCGACCACCGGGGAGCTGTTTTTT. Using reference TRBV7-7 and TRBJ2-2 for the parts outside the CDR3, the full variable domain is GAGVSQSPRYKVTKRGQDVTLRCDPISSHATLYWYQQALGQGPEFLTYFNYEAQPDKSGLPSDRFSAERPEGSISTLTIQRTEQRDSAMYRCASSSRTTPTTGELFFGEGSRLTVL.

This chain joins TRBV9 and TRBJ2-2; 13 bases match TRBD2. CDR3 length: 16 amino acids. V dropped 3 bases and J dropped 4; count of bases not matched to a gene: 3. Germline CDR1 is SGDLS and CDR2 is YYNGEE. As DNA, the CDR3 is TGTGCCAGCAGCGCAACTAGCGGGAGGGCCACCGGGGAGCTGTTTTTT. Encoded protein: CASSATSGRATGELFF.

The rearrangement links TRBV28 to TRBJ2-3, with a weak D call TRBD2 (6 bases). The CDR3 spans 13 residues. From germline, CDR1 is MDHEN and CDR2 SYDVKM. Deletions cut 6 bases from V and 7 bases from J, with 14 bases between. The CDR3 protein is CASRLRGGNTQYF. For the CDR3, the DNA is TGTGCCAGCAGACTTAGGGGCGGGAATACGCAGTATTTT.

A single count supports this clone. J is TRBJ1-6 and V is TRBV4-2; D not resolved. V gave up 1 base and J gave up 7 bases, with 8 bases separating them. Germline CDR1 and CDR2: LGHNA and YNFKEQ. There are 14 residues in the CDR3. In DNA, the CDR3 is TGTGCCAGCAGCCAAGGTGTAGGGAATTCACCCCTCCACTTT. Its translation is CASSQGVGNSPLHF.

The chain has TRBV13 and TRBJ2-5; D perhaps matches TRBD1 (6 bases). The length of the CDR3 is 13 residues. Looked up from germline, CDR1 is PRHDT and CDR2 is FYEKMQ (reference sequence). Trimming left V 5 bases short and J 1 base short, with 8 bases between. The CDR3 is CASSPDSQETQYF. CDR3 in DNA: TGTGCCAGCAGCCCGGACAGCCAAGAGACCCAGTACTTC.

This clone has only one observation. The J gene is TRBJ1-2, the V gene TRBV21-1. TRBV21-1 has pseudogene status. The CDR3 totals 13 residues. Here the CDR3 reads CASSTPAGEGYTF. In DNA form, the CDR3 reads TGTGCCAGCAGCACCCCCGCGGGAGAAGGCTACACCTTC.

The chain employs TRBV27 and TRBJ2-7; D not certain. Deletions cut 5 bases from V and 4 bases from J, with 3 bases between. Germline assignment: CDR1 MNHEY and CDR2 SMNVEV (reference sequence). The CDR3 has 10 residues. The CDR3 nucleotides are TGTGCCAGCAGTATATACGAGCAGTACTTC. Protein product: CASSIYEQYF.

The V call is TRBV5-1, the J call TRBJ2-5; either TRBD1 or TRBD2 may supply D (5 bases each). With the DNA end fitting TRBJ2-7 better, the J assignment may be wrong. The CDR3 contains 14 residues. The germline gives CDR1 SGHRS, CDR2 YFSETQ. The CDR3 reads CASSKGTDSYEQYF. The CDR3 DNA reads TGCGCCAGCAGCAAGGGGACGGATTCCTACGAGCAGTACTTC.

V usage is TRBV7-3 and J usage is TRBJ2-1; D unresolved. There are 13 residues in the CDR3. The V end lost 1 base, the J end lost 7 bases, and 8 bases lay between the germline ends. The germline V gene has CDR1 SGHTA and CDR2 FQGTGA. CDR3 sequence: CASSLMSPNEQFF. The CDR3 bases are TGTGCCAGCAGCTTAATGAGTCCTAATGAGCAGTTCTTC. Combining the CDR3 with reference TRBV7-3 and TRBJ2-1 gives the whole variable domain GAGVSQTPSNKVTEKGKYVELRCDPISGHTALYWYRQSLGQGPEFLIYFQGTGAADDSGLPNDRFFAVRPEGSVSTLKIQRTERGDSAVYLCASSLMSPNEQFFGPGTRLTVL.

This clone was recorded once. V usage is TRBV10-3 and J usage is TRBJ1-4; D may be TRBD1 (5 bases). Germline values: CDR1 ENHRY, CDR2 SYGVKD. Trimming took 1 base from V and 0 from J, leaving 9 bases between them. This CDR3 is built from 16 residues. As DNA, the CDR3 is TGTGCCATCAGTGAGTTTGACAGTGCAACTAATGAAAAACTGTTTTTT. Translated, it gives CAISEFDSATNEKLFF.

A few counts support this clone. V and J are TRBV4-2 and TRBJ2-3; D remains unclear. CDR3 length: 15 residues. The V end lost 0 bases, the J end lost 6 bases, and 13 bases lay between the germline ends. The germline V gene encodes CDR1 LGHNA and CDR2 YNFKEQ. The CDR3 region is CASSQDGEPADTQYF. CDR3 coding DNA: TGTGCCAGCAGCCAAGATGGGGAACCTGCGGATACGCAGTATTTT.

The chain has TRBV6-1 and TRBJ2-1, with D unclear. This CDR3 has 15 residues. In germline, CDR1 is MNHNS, CDR2 SASEGT. Deletions cut 2 bases from V and 7 bases from J, with 15 bases between. CDR3 in DNA: TGTGCCAGCAGTGAATCCCCTGGGTCTTTGAATGAGCAGTTCTTC. It codes for CASSESPGSLNEQFF.

CDR3 protein: CASNPGYRAHTEAFF. The CDR3 coding sequence is TGTGCCAGCAACCCCGGGTATCGGGCGCACACTGAAGCTTTCTTT. The chain recombines TRBV6-5 with TRBJ1-1; D not resolved. This CDR3 is 15 amino acids long. CDR1 and CDR2 (germline): MNHEY, SVGAGI. V was trimmed by 7 bases and J by 3 bases, leaving 18 bases between them.

V is TRBV7-2 and J is TRBJ2-7; TRBD2 aligns across 9 bases. Germline V CDR1 and CDR2: SGHTA, FQGNSA. V lost 1 base to trimming and J lost 2 bases; unmatched junction nucleotides: 3. The CDR3 has 15 residues. The CDR3 loop reads CASSLGTSVAYEQYF. For the CDR3, the DNA is TGTGCCAGCAGCTTAGGGACTAGCGTAGCCTACGAGCAGTACTTC.

This clone was seen only a few times. The chain uses TRBV29-1 and TRBJ2-1; D call uncertain. Trimming pared 5 bases from V and 3 bases from J, leaving 5 bases between. This CDR3 region has 11 residues. Germline V gene lookup returns CDR1 SQVTM and CDR2 ANQGSEA. The CDR3 loop is CSVTDYNEQFF. As DNA, the CDR3 is TGCAGCGTTACAGACTACAATGAGCAGTTCTTC.

In this sample, this clone turned up a few times. This chain links TRBV27 with TRBJ2-3, with a possible D match to TRBD2 (6 bases). CDR3 length: 17 residues. Germline V gene sequence: CDR1 MNHEY, CDR2 SMNVEV (reference sequence). Trimming left V 3 bases short and J 6 bases short, with 22 bases between. The CDR3 region is CASSFGDSAGLVDTQYF. The CDR3 nucleotides read TGTGCCAGCAGTTTTGGGGATTCGGCGGGGCTAGTGGATACGCAGTATTTT.

This chain links TRBV20-1 with TRBJ1-1, with D unresolved. The germline CDR1 and CDR2 sequences are DFQATT and SNEGSKA (reference sequence). CDR3 size: 10 residues. V lost 6 bases, J lost 2 bases, and 4 bases lay in between. The chain's CDR3 is CSAANTEAFF. The CDR3 DNA is TGCAGTGCGGCCAACACTGAAGCTTTCTTT.

This sequence joins TRBV9 and TRBJ2-7, with D unresolved. Trimming pared 0 bases from V and 4 bases from J, leaving 8 bases between. The CDR3 is 13 residues long. Germline assignment: CDR1 SGDLS and CDR2 YYNGEE. The CDR3 nucleotides read TGTGCCAGCAGCGTAGATGACCAATACGAGCAGTACTTC. Protein product: CASSVDDQYEQYF.

The J gene is TRBJ1-6, the V gene TRBV18, with unresolved D. Germline-derived CDR1 and CDR2 are KGHSH and LQKENI. The CDR3 runs 15 residues. The V end was cut by 10 bases, the J end by 7 bases, with 20 bases between. The CDR3 DNA reads TGTGCCACCTCCCCCGAGGAATGGCCAAATTCACCCCTCCACTTT. This codes for CATSPEEWPNSPLHF.

The V call is TRBV9, the J call TRBJ2-2; 8 nucleotides line up with TRBD2. V was pared by 0 bases and J by 3 bases, with 4 bases of the junction left unmatched. Per germline, CDR1 SGDLS and CDR2 YYNGEE. The CDR3 extends over 16 amino acids. DNA for the CDR3: TGTGCCAGCAGCGTAGGTGACGGGAGGGACACCGGGGAGCTGTTTTTT. This gives the protein CASSVGDGRDTGELFF.

The V call is TRBV27, the J call TRBJ2-2; 10 bases agree with TRBD2. Germline V gene data show CDR1 as MNHEY and CDR2 as SMNVEV (reference sequence). The CDR3 extends over 15 amino acids. V shed 3 bases and J 6 bases; nucleotides not matched to a gene: 4. The CDR3 region is CASSLSGRGSGELFF. The DNA of the CDR3 is TGTGCCAGCAGTTTGAGCGGGAGGGGGTCCGGGGAGCTGTTTTTT.

This chain links TRBV28 with TRBJ2-7; 8 positions agree with TRBD2. This CDR3 spans 15 amino acids. Germline V gene lookup returns CDR1 MDHEN and CDR2 SYDVKM. V trimming: 3 bases; J trimming: 13 bases; junction bases outside the gene matches: 17. CDR3 sequence (DNA): TGTGCCAGCAGTTTTAGAGCGGGAGTTATCTCGGGGCCATACTTC. It encodes CASSFRAGVISGPYF.

The V gene is TRBV11-1, the J gene TRBJ1-1, with D possibly TRBD1 on 5 matching bases. Trimming removed 5 bases from V and 4 bases from J, with 17 bases in between. CDR1 SGHAT and CDR2 FQDESV come from the germline V gene (reference sequence). This CDR3 region has 15 residues. The CDR3 reads CASSTGRGRGTEAFF. CDR3 bases: TGTGCCAGCAGCACGGGTCGGGGTAGGGGCACTGAAGCTTTCTTT.

The V call is TRBV28, the J call TRBJ1-2; D remains unclear. The CDR3 has 12 residues. Trimming left V 1 base short and J 8 bases short, with 8 bases between. Germline V gives CDR1 MDHEN, CDR2 SYDVKM. The CDR3 DNA reads as TGTGCCAGCAGTTTATTACGAGGAGGCTACACCTTC. This encodes CASSLLRGGYTF.

The chain uses TRBV7-9 and TRBJ2-1, with D possibly being TRBD1 (7 bases). The V and J ends lost 6 bases and 8 bases respectively, with 26 bases between them. CDR3 size: 17 residues. Germline V gene sequence: CDR1 SEHNR, CDR2 FQNEAQ (reference sequence). The CDR3 loop is CASRKGGRQGAGDEQFF. The CDR3 DNA reads TGTGCCAGCAGGAAGGGGGGTCGACAGGGAGCCGGCGATGAGCAGTTCTTC.

On this clone itself: A far larger clone is just one base off, so this is likely a read error. The rearrangement joins TRBV5-4 to TRBJ2-2, with 11 bases matching TRBD2. V was clipped by 7 bases and J by 6 bases; unmatched bases: 11. Germline-derived CDR1 and CDR2 are SGHNT and YYREEE (reference sequence). The CDR3 is made up of 16 amino acids. Here the CDR3 reads CASGRTSGRSAGELFF. CDR3 nucleotide sequence: TGTGCCAGCGGTCGCACTAGCGGGAGATCCGCCGGGGAGCTGTTTTTT.

This chain uses TRBV28 with TRBJ2-1; the match to TRBD2 covers 10 bases. Germline V gene data show CDR1 as MDHEN and CDR2 as SYDVKM. This CDR3 has 17 amino acids. J lost 3 bases, V lost 4 bases, and 9 bases had no gene match. CDR3 DNA: TGTGCCAGCAGTTATTACTCAACTAGCGGGGTCTACAATGAGCAGTTCTTC. It encodes CASSYYSTSGVYNEQFF.

In DNA form, the CDR3 reads TGTGCCAGCAGCCCGGACTTGGCGTCGGAGACCCAGTACTTC. This translates into CASSPDLASETQYF. This sequence joins TRBV11-2 and TRBJ2-5; D might be TRBD2 (5 bases). V dropped 5 bases and J dropped 5 bases, with 15 bases sitting between them. This CDR3 has 14 amino acids. Germline V lookup: CDR1 SGHAT, CDR2 FQNNGV.

V usage is TRBV5-1 and J usage is TRBJ2-1; D call uncertain. The CDR3 sequence is 14 residues long. Germline CDR1 and CDR2: SGHRS and YFSETQ. The ends were cut back, 1 base at V and 9 bases at J, with 14 bases in the middle. CDR3 DNA sequence: TGCGCCAGCAGCTTGAGAGACACCCAAGGTGAGCAGTTCTTC. Its protein product is CASSLRDTQGEQFF.

This sequence joins TRBV9 and TRBJ1-2; D is unresolved. Germline-derived CDR1 and CDR2 are SGDLS and YYNGEE. This CDR3 has 13 amino acids. The germline V and J ends were trimmed by 0 bases and 5 bases, with 8 bases remaining between them. CDR3 nucleotides: TGTGCCAGCAGCGTAGTACTTGAGTATGGCTACACCTTC. This encodes CASSVVLEYGYTF. The entire variable domain, with the rest obtained from reference TRBV9 and TRBJ1-2, is as follows: DSGVTQTPKHLITATGQRVTLRCSPRSGDLSVYWYQQSLDQGLQFLIQYYNGEERAKGNILERFSAQQFPDLHSELNLSSLELGDSALYFCASSVVLEYGYTFGSGTRLTVV.

The gene calls are TRBV9 and TRBJ1-2; possibly TRBD1 for D (5 bases). The CDR3 contains 16 residues. V lost 0 bases to trimming and J lost 7 bases, with 19 bases between them. Germline lookup yields CDR1 SGDLS and CDR2 YYNGEE. The CDR3 region is CASSVVREIGTFGYTF. DNA for the CDR3: TGTGCCAGCAGCGTAGTAAGAGAGATAGGGACTTTTGGCTACACCTTC. Using reference TRBV9 and TRBJ1-2 for the parts outside the CDR3, the full variable domain is DSGVTQTPKHLITATGQRVTLRCSPRSGDLSVYWYQQSLDQGLQFLIQYYNGEERAKGNILERFSAQQFPDLHSELNLSSLELGDSALYFCASSVVREIGTFGYTFGSGTRLTVV.

This chain connects TRBV29-1 to TRBJ1-2; maybe TRBD1 (5 bases). V was cut by 4 bases and J by 8 bases, with 17 bases left in between. Germline V gene data show CDR1 as SQVTM and CDR2 as ANQGSEA. CDR3 length equals 13 residues. The CDR3 sequence is CSVGGSGTGGYTF. The CDR3 nucleotides read TGCAGCGTTGGAGGATCCGGGACCGGCGGCTACACCTTC.